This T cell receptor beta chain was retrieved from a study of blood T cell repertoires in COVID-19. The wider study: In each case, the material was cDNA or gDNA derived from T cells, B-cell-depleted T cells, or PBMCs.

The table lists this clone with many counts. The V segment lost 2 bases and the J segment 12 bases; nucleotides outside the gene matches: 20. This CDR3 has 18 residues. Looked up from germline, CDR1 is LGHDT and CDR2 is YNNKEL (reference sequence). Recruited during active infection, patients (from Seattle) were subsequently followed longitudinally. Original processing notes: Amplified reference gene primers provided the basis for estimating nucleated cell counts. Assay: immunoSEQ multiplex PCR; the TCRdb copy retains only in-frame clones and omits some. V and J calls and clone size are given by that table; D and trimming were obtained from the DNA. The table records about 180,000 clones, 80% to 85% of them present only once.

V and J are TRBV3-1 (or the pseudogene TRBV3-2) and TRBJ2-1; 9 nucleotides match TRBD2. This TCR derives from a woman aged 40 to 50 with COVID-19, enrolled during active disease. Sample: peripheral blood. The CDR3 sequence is CASSQRALGGGERVWQFF. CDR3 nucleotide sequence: TGTGCCAGCAGCCAAAGGGCCCTTGGCGGGGGGGAGAGAGTATGGCAGTTCTTC.